The entry below describes one TCR beta chain. This clone was observed a handful of times. The antigen it binds to is not known. Base qualities were left out, and no much larger clone turns up one base away. The sample has other DNA sequences that encode this CDR3 too. This sample was included in a study of beta chain features in type 1 diabetes (dated by TCRdb to the late 2010s). A note on the overall study: Mean age, gender distribution, total cell number and subset yield were not different between patients and healthy donors. In the study, recently diagnosed type 1 diabetes patients and matched healthy donors were compared on the TCRB repertoires of their sorted circulating CD4+ T cell subsets. Across all samples, roughly 110,000,000 sorted cells were examined, and cell number per subset correlated strongly with RNA yield. Naive and central memory subsets were obtained from all 30 or so donors, but regulatory and stem cell-like memory subsets were isolated from only 8 patients and roughly 8 healthy donors.

CDR3 length: 15 amino acids, cysteine to phenylalanine. Kept here is only the CDR3 DNA, which spans 45 bases and is read in frame from base 1. Germline trimming: 2 bases from V, 7 bases from J; junction bases outside gene matches: 6. The germline V gene provides CDR1 SGHRS and CDR2 YFSETQ. Summary of the overall study and its limitations: Because the HLA sub-analyses included only small numbers of individuals, any influence of HLA type on TCRB rearrangement was left unresolved. Shorter templates might have been favored by PCR, but patient and control samples were amplified and corrected together, so both groups would have been affected equally by any skew. Naive, central memory and regulatory TCRB repertoires appeared more similar among patients than among healthy donors. At VDJ recombination sites, patients with type 1 diabetes made fewer insertions and deleted more nucleotides, a pattern implying thymic rearrangement abnormalities. Because cDNA was sequenced instead of genomic DNA, activated cells with high expression could be over-represented, although the groups did not differ in activation or CD3 levels. A moderate but significant shortening of TCRB CDR3 length was observed in type 1 diabetes patients in all four CD4+ subsets.

All of the isolated RNA was reverse transcribed with the High Capacity cDNA Reverse Transcription Kit, so expressed TCRB transcripts were sequenced. Deep immunoSEQ sequencing was applied to naive, central memory and regulatory T cell samples, giving an average of around 3.4 million total reads per sample. Sorted cells were lysed in RLT buffer, and RNA was extracted using DNase-treated RNeasy Micro or Mini kits according to cell number. To prevent cross-contamination, every cell subset was processed on its own, while patient and healthy donor samples were processed together. The immunoSEQ multiplex PCR was used to amplify TCRB sequences from cDNA, yielding 87-bp fragments that span the CDR3 region. Amplicons were sequenced on the Illumina HiSeq platform. Concerning the study's data processing: PCR bias was computationally corrected using synthetic template baselines, reads within Hamming distance 2 were collapsed, and singletons that could not be merged were discarded. Reads were aligned against IMGT to assign V, D and J genes, CDR3 length and insertions or deletions at six rearrangement sites. Within each subset, clonotype counts were normalized to the number of sorted cells before true diversity and Gini coefficients were calculated with the tcR R package. The overlap coefficient, calculated on TCRB nucleotide sequences, was used to measure repertoire sharing. Out-of-frame TCRB sequences from naive cells were analyzed to stand in for the pre-selection repertoire. Entries here come from immuneACCESS through TCRdb and include only in-frame sequences with V and J called. Some clones fail to appear in such tables; in the studies checked, an unresolved V gene covers under half of the shortfall, and the cause of the remainder is unknown. D and trimming were read from the DNA, whereas the V and J calls and clone size are those reported in that table. The sample table shows 310,000 or so clones, and over 12% are seen once. About 0.014% of the sample is taken by the ten largest.

A single peripheral blood draw of around 0.11 L on average was collected from each donor into heparinised tubes. A BD FACSAria II and a panel including CD45RO, CCR7, CD25, CD127, CD95 and CD27 were used to sort naive, central memory, regulatory and stem cell-like memory CD4+ T cells. Every sorted population had a purity above 95%. PBMCs were isolated immediately by Lymphoprep density gradient centrifugation and stained directly without culture. So that batch effects would be minimized, each experiment stained and sorted samples in pairs, pairing one healthy donor with one patient. The chain couples TRBV5-1 to TRBJ2-1, with TRBD2 identical over 10 junction bases. The sample comprised naive CD4+ T cells from blood. This specimen's cell subset or site label, per the study, means: true naive CD4+ T cells. This TCR derives from a man aged 18-30 years with type 1 diabetes. The CDR3 corresponds to CASSFRLAGLNEQFF. The DNA is TGCGCCAGCAGCTTCCGACTAGCGGGCTTGAATGAGCAGTTCTTC.